The next 7 T cell receptor beta chains were all read from a single sample in a study of blood T cell repertoires in COVID-19. Profiled with immunoSEQ multiplex PCR; TCRdb holds only in-frame clones, not every one. The table records approximately 46,000 clones, approximately 82% of them present only once. The material sequenced was peripheral blood. The source of these receptors is a human donor in a cohort sampled during active COVID-19.

The V call is TRBV19, the J call TRBJ1-1; weak D call: TRBD1 (5 bases). Germline assignment: CDR1 LNHDA and CDR2 SQIVND (reference sequence). The CDR3 runs to 16 residues. The V end lost 7 bases, the J end lost 0 bases, and 18 bases lay between the germline ends. CDR3 sequence reads: CASTREPGPLNTEAFF. CDR3 coding DNA: TGTGCCAGTACCAGGGAACCAGGGCCTTTGAACACTGAAGCTTTCTTT. The full variable domain, with the rest looked up from reference TRBV19 and TRBJ1-1, is DGGITQSPKYLFRKEGQNVTLSCEQNLNHDAMYWYRQDPGQGLRLIYYSQIVNDFQKGDIAEGYSVSREKKESFPLTVTSAQKNPTAFYLCASTREPGPLNTEAFFGQGTRLTVV.

The genes are TRBV5-1 and TRBJ1-3; possibly TRBD1 for D (6 bases). Germline V lookup: CDR1 SGHRS, CDR2 YFSETQ. The CDR3 has 14 residues. The V and J ends lost 4 bases and 0 bases respectively, with 8 bases between them. CDR3 DNA: TGCGCCAGCAGCCTACAGGGCTCTGGAAACACCATATATTTT. Translating gives CASSLQGSGNTIYF.

The gene calls are TRBV10-2 and TRBJ1-1; D possibly corresponds to TRBD1 (5 bases). The CDR3 consists of 16 residues. From germline, CDR1 is WSHSY and CDR2 SAAADI. Trimming left V 0 bases short and J 0 bases short, with 11 bases between. CDR3: CASSESGGAMNTEAFF. The CDR3 DNA reads as TGCGCCAGCAGTGAGTCGGGGGGTGCGATGAACACTGAAGCTTTCTTT.

This chain uses TRBV2 with TRBJ2-1; 8 bases fit TRBD1. Germline CDR1 is SNHLY and CDR2 is FYNNEI. V lost 8 bases to trimming and J lost 1 base; unmatched junction nucleotides: 4. The CDR3 spans 14 residues. This chain's CDR3 is CASGTGLSYNEQFF. The CDR3 DNA sequence: TGTGCCAGCGGGACAGGCCTTTCCTACAATGAGCAGTTCTTC. Complete variable domain (other parts from reference TRBV2 and TRBJ2-1): EPEVTQTPSHQVTQMGQEVILRCVPISNHLYFYWYRQILGQKVEFLVSFYNNEISEKSEIFDDQFSVERPDGSNFTLKIRSTKLEDSAMYFCASGTGLSYNEQFFGPGTRLTVL.

The CDR3 nucleotides are TGTGCCAGCAGCTTAGAAGGCCAGGGTCCTGATGAAGCTTTCTTT. It translates to CASSLEGQGPDEAFF. The genes are TRBV11-2 and TRBJ1-1; a possible D gene is TRBD1 (5 bases). V was clipped by 0 bases and J by 7 bases, with 15 bases between them. CDR1 and CDR2 from the germline V gene are SGHAT and FQNNGV. The CDR3 is 15 residues long.

The table lists this clone with a few counts. This sequence joins TRBV27 and TRBJ1-4; no clear D gene. The V end lost 3 bases, the J end lost 8 bases, and 10 bases lay between the germline ends. Germline lookup yields CDR1 MNHEY and CDR2 SMNVEV (reference sequence). This CDR3 has 13 amino acids. CDR3: CASSFGVREKLFF. The DNA for the CDR3 is TGTGCCAGCAGTTTCGGTGTTCGGGAAAAACTGTTTTTT.

The chain couples TRBV28 to TRBJ1-3, with D possibly being TRBD1 (5 bases). Trimming took 3 bases from V and 0 from J, leaving 6 bases between them. CDR1 and CDR2 from the germline V gene are MDHEN and SYDVKM. CDR3 size: 14 residues. The CDR3 here is CASSFGHSGNTIYF. The CDR3 nucleotides read TGTGCCAGCAGTTTTGGACACTCTGGAAACACCATATATTTT.